The 30 T cell receptor beta chains presented below share a single source sample, sequenced in a study of cytomegalovirus exposure and HLA in healthy donors (dated by TCRdb to the late 2010s). Library method: the immunoSEQ multiplex PCR assay. The multiplex PCR relied on a mix of 60 forward primers for TCR Vbeta segments and 13 reverse primers for TCR Jbeta segments. Drawn from immuneACCESS, this table holds only the in-frame rearrangements with V and J called that TCRdb kept. Clones are partly lost; checked studies trace under half to an unresolved V gene and leave the rest unexplained. Across this sample there are under 150,000 clones, with 81% seen only once. The ten largest clones add up to about 0.7% of the sample. The sequenced sample was PBMCs. These receptors were collected from a man in his late teens or twenties in good health and CMV-seronegative.

Concerning this clone itself: At one boundary the junction diverges from the germline segment, which might be a read error. The rearrangement links TRBV7-7 to TRBJ2-2; D gene ambiguous. Germline-derived CDR1 and CDR2 are SSHAT and FNYEAQ (reference sequence). The CDR3 has 14 amino acids. CDR3 in amino acids: CASSLDGNTGELFF. CDR3 bases: TGTGCTAGCAGCTTAGACGGGAACACCGGGGAGCTGTTTTTT.

V usage is TRBV7-2 and J usage is TRBJ2-7, with 7 bases lining up with TRBD1. The V gene end was trimmed by 5 bases and the J gene end by 1 base; junction bases not matched to a gene: 8. Germline V gene lookup returns CDR1 SGHTA and CDR2 FQGNSA. The CDR3 runs to 15 residues. The DNA of the CDR3 is TGTGCCAGCAGCCTCCAGGGACAGAGGTCCTACGAGCAGTACTTC. Translating it yields CASSLQGQRSYEQYF.

V usage is TRBV6-5 and J usage is TRBJ1-1; 9 nucleotides match TRBD1. The germline V gene encodes CDR1 MNHEY and CDR2 SVGAGI. J was trimmed by 4 bases and V by 5 bases; bases with no gene match: 8. The CDR3 extends over 15 amino acids. This CDR3 reads CASSPPDRGTTEAFF. The DNA of the CDR3 is TGTGCCAGCAGTCCTCCGGACAGGGGAACCACTGAAGCTTTCTTT.

The CDR3 reads CASGFNEAFF. The DNA of the CDR3 is TGTGCTAGTGGTTTCAATGAAGCTTTCTTT. The V gene is TRBV12-5, the J gene TRBJ1-1; D unclear. CDR1 and CDR2 (germline): LGHNT, FRNRAP. This CDR3 has 10 amino acids. The V end was cut by 3 bases, the J end by 7 bases, with 3 bases between.

CDR3 sequence reads: CASSSAPTTGEQFF. The CDR3 DNA follows: TGCGCCAGCAGCTCCGCTCCTACGACAGGCGAACAGTTCTTC. The gene calls are TRBV5-1 and TRBJ2-1, with D possibly being TRBD1 (6 bases). The CDR3 spans 14 residues. Germline assignment: CDR1 SGHRS and CDR2 YFSETQ. V was pared by 3 bases and J by 13 bases, with 20 bases between.

The chain employs TRBV7-6 and TRBJ1-2; D unclear. Trimming took 0 bases from V and 6 from J, leaving 8 bases between them. There are 13 residues in the CDR3. Germline values: CDR1 SGHVS, CDR2 FNYEAQ. The CDR3 loop is CASSLASGNGYTF. CDR3 DNA sequence: TGTGCCAGCAGCTTAGCGTCCGGGAATGGCTACACCTTC. The full variable domain, in which reference TRBV7-6 and TRBJ1-2 provide the parts outside the CDR3, is GAGVSQSPRYKVTKRGQDVALRCDPISGHVSLYWYRQALGQGPEFLTYFNYEAQQDKSGLPNDRFSAERPEGSISTLTIQRTEQRDSAMYRCASSLASGNGYTFGSGTRLTVV.

The chain combines TRBV28 with TRBJ2-3; D perhaps matches TRBD2 (5 bases). The germline V gene has CDR1 MDHEN and CDR2 SYDVKM. Trimming pared 5 bases from V and 8 bases from J, leaving 8 bases between. The CDR3 spans 11 residues. For the CDR3, the DNA is TGTGCCAGCAGTCGGGGTTCTACGCAGTATTTT. Its translation is CASSRGSTQYF.

The V and J genes are TRBV27 and TRBJ1-5, with unresolved D. Trimming removed 3 bases from V and 8 bases from J, with 8 bases in between. CDR1 and CDR2 (germline): MNHEY, SMNVEV (reference sequence). The CDR3 covers 12 residues. CDR3 residues: CASSLTGKPQHF. The CDR3 DNA reads as TGTGCCAGCAGTTTGACCGGGAAGCCCCAGCATTTT.

The rearrangement uses TRBV7-2 and TRBJ1-5; TRBD1 is a possible D gene (6 bases). The CDR3 covers 12 residues. Trimming took 5 bases from V and 4 from J, leaving 6 bases between them. Looked up from germline, CDR1 is SGHTA and CDR2 is FQGNSA. This CDR3 is CASSDRNQPQHF. The CDR3 bases are TGTGCCAGCAGCGACAGGAATCAGCCCCAGCATTTT.

The chain recombines TRBV7-9 with TRBJ1-2, with D tentatively TRBD1 (6 bases). Per germline, CDR1 SEHNR and CDR2 FQNEAQ (reference sequence). The CDR3 is 14 amino acids. V was cut by 3 bases and J by 2 bases, with 10 bases left in between. Written as DNA, the CDR3 is TGTGCCAGCAGCTTGGGGGCAGGGAACTATGGCTACACCTTC. Its translation is CASSLGAGNYGYTF.

The chain employs TRBV7-9 and TRBJ1-3, with D perhaps TRBD1 (5 bases). Germline assignment: CDR1 SEHNR and CDR2 FQNEAQ (reference sequence). V was pared by 5 bases and J by 0 bases, with 14 bases between. This CDR3 comprises 16 residues. CDR3 in DNA: TGTGCCAGCAGCCCCACAGGCGGGATCTCTGGAAACACCATATATTTT. Its protein product is CASSPTGGISGNTIYF.

This clone has a single count. This chain links TRBV11-2 with TRBJ1-2, with D perhaps TRBD1 (5 bases). CDR1 and CDR2 (germline): SGHAT, FQNNGV. Between the trimmed V and J ends, which lost 2 bases and 6 bases, there was a span of 16 bases. CDR3 length equals 15 residues. CDR3 coding DNA: TGTGCCAGCAGCTTATCCCCCTACTTACAGGATGGCTACACCTTC. Amino acids: CASSLSPYLQDGYTF.

Concerning this clone itself: At one end, the junction sequence differs from germline, possibly due to a read error. V gene TRBV5-4 combines with J gene TRBJ2-1, with D possibly TRBD2 on 5 matching bases. CDR3 size: 12 residues. Germline V gives CDR1 SGHNT, CDR2 YYREEE (reference sequence). The CDR3, as DNA: TGTGCCAGCAGCTTTCAACCGGGAACTCTCCTCTTC. Translation gives CASSFQPGTLLF.

The chain links TRBV2 to TRBJ2-7; a weak D match, TRBD2 (5 bases). CDR1 and CDR2 from the germline V gene are SNHLY and FYNNEI. The V gene lost 8 bases and the J gene lost 2 bases, with 19 bases spanning the gap. The CDR3 extends over 15 amino acids. CDR3 in amino acids: CASRRSTTTTYEQYF. Written as DNA, the CDR3 is TGTGCCAGCCGGAGGTCGACAACTACTACCTACGAGCAGTACTTC.

This chain uses TRBV5-1 with TRBJ2-1; 10 bases agree with TRBD2. From germline, CDR1 is SGHRS and CDR2 YFSETQ. The CDR3 consists of 14 residues. The ends lost 5 bases at V and 8 bases at J; junction bases unmatched: 7. The CDR3 region is CASRERGGVDEQFF. The DNA for the CDR3 is TGCGCCAGCAGGGAGCGGGGGGGCGTGGATGAGCAGTTCTTC.

The chain recombines TRBV5-1 with TRBJ1-4; possibly TRBD1 for D (6 bases). Looked up from germline, CDR1 is SGHRS and CDR2 is YFSETQ. V lost 5 bases and J 8 bases, leaving 19 bases between the germline ends. CDR3 length: 15 amino acids. CDR3 nucleotide sequence: TGCGCCAGCAGGGACGAGGGGGTGCGAGGCGAAAAACTGTTTTTT. The encoded protein is CASRDEGVRGEKLFF.

The rearrangement links TRBV28 to TRBJ1-2, with D possibly being TRBD1 (5 bases). This CDR3 region has 14 residues. V gave up 6 bases and J gave up 6 bases, with 17 bases separating them. Germline CDR1 and CDR2: MDHEN and SYDVKM. CDR3 bases: TGTGCCAGCAGAAAATCCAGCCCAGGGCATGGCTACACCTTC. It codes for CASRKSSPGHGYTF.

The chain is built from TRBV5-1 and TRBJ1-3, with D perhaps TRBD1 (6 bases). Germline values: CDR1 SGHRS, CDR2 YFSETQ. The CDR3 runs to 15 residues. The V end was cut by 3 bases, the J end by 6 bases, with 16 bases between. CDR3 protein: CASSSGHGSPNTIYF. The CDR3 DNA is TGCGCCAGCAGCTCGGGACATGGATCCCCAAACACCATATATTTT.

The rearrangement links TRBV11-3 to TRBJ2-3; TRBD1 aligns across 8 bases. J lost 2 bases, V lost 5 bases, and 9 bases had no gene match. CDR1 is SGHNT, CDR2 YENEEA, per germline. This CDR3 spans 16 amino acids. CDR3 nucleotides: TGTGCCAGCAGCAGCCGGACAGGGCCTTACACAGATACGCAGTATTTT. Its protein product is CASSSRTGPYTDTQYF.

This chain links TRBV4-1 with TRBJ2-3, with TRBD2 matching over 8 bases. The V segment lost 1 base and the J segment 3 bases; nucleotides outside the gene matches: 6. This CDR3 region has 16 residues. Germline CDR1 is MGHRA and CDR2 is YSYEKL. The CDR3 DNA follows: TGCGCCAGCAGCCAAGGGCGGGGGGTTCTAACAGATACGCAGTATTTT. This gives the protein CASSQGRGVLTDTQYF.

This clone was recorded a few times. V usage is TRBV21-1 and J usage is TRBJ2-3; the listed D gene, TRBD1, was not tested against the DNA. TRBV21-1 is flagged as a pseudogene. This CDR3 has 15 residues. In nucleotides, the CDR3 is TGTGCCAGCAGCAAAGAGGGCGGTAGGGGAGATACGCAGTATTTT. This codes for CASSKEGGRGDTQYF.

The CDR3 nucleotides are TGTGCCATCAGTGAGTCGACTCAAGAAGAGAATGAAAAACTGTTTTTT. It is translated as CAISESTQEENEKLFF. The J gene is TRBJ1-4, the V gene TRBV10-3; D gene ambiguous. V dropped 0 bases and J dropped 5 bases, with 13 bases sitting between them. Germline V gene sequence: CDR1 ENHRY, CDR2 SYGVKD. The CDR3 consists of 16 residues.

V usage is TRBV7-6 and J usage is TRBJ1-1; 7 bases agree with TRBD1. The V gene end was trimmed by 1 base and the J gene end by 5 bases; junction bases not matched to a gene: 7. This CDR3 contains 15 residues. Germline values: CDR1 SGHVS, CDR2 FNYEAQ. CDR3 DNA: TGTGCCAGCAGCTTAGAGGGGGCGAGGTATACTGAAGCTTTCTTT. This sequence encodes CASSLEGARYTEAFF.

The chain links TRBV5-1 to TRBJ1-5; perhaps TRBD1 as D (6 bases). The CDR3 has 16 amino acids. CDR1 is SGHRS and CDR2 is YFSETQ in the germline V gene. V was trimmed by 3 bases and J by 1 base, leaving 14 bases between them. The CDR3: CASSWAGADSNQPQHF. CDR3 DNA: TGCGCCAGCAGCTGGGCAGGGGCCGACAGCAATCAGCCCCAGCATTTT.

A single count supports this clone. This chain uses TRBV7-2 with TRBJ2-1, with 9 bases fitting TRBD1. CDR3 size: 15 residues. In germline, CDR1 is SGHTA, CDR2 FQGNSA. J lost 5 bases, V lost 5 bases, and 7 bases had no gene match. As DNA, the CDR3 is TGTGCCAGCAGCCACCGGGACAGGGATCACAATGAGCAGTTCTTC. Translated, it gives CASSHRDRDHNEQFF. Together with reference TRBV7-2 and TRBJ2-1, the CDR3 gives the full variable domain: GAGVSQSPSNKVTEKGKDVELRCDPISGHTALYWYRQSLGQGLEFLIYFQGNSAPDKSGLPSDRFSAERTGGSVSTLTIQRTQQEDSAVYLCASSHRDRDHNEQFFGPGTRLTVL.

J is TRBJ2-3 and V is TRBV6-5; D might be TRBD2 (6 bases). CDR1 and CDR2 (germline): MNHEY, SVGAGI. The CDR3 consists of 14 residues. Between the trimmed V and J ends, which lost 2 bases and 7 bases, there was a span of 13 bases. The DNA of the CDR3 is TGTGCCAGCAGTTACGGGCCTAGCGAGAATACGCAGTATTTT. This encodes CASSYGPSENTQYF.

This clone has more than one count but fewer than ten. The rearrangement links TRBV11-3 to TRBJ2-3; D is perhaps TRBD1 (6 bases). The CDR3 is made up of 15 amino acids. The V gene lost 5 bases and the J gene lost 0 bases, with 12 bases spanning the gap. CDR1 and CDR2 (germline): SGHNT, YENEEA. The CDR3 spells CASSQSGQSTDTQYF. DNA of the CDR3: TGTGCCAGCAGCCAATCAGGACAGAGCACAGATACGCAGTATTTT.

The chain joins TRBV6-1 to TRBJ2-4; the match to TRBD1 covers 9 bases. Germline loops: CDR1 MNHNS, CDR2 SASEGT. The J segment lost 0 bases and the V segment lost 3 bases, leaving 9 bases of the junction unmatched. CDR3 length: 18 residues. CDR3 bases: TGTGCCAGCAGTGATCCAGGGGACAGGGCGCTAGCCAAAAACATTCAGTACTTC. Protein sequence: CASSDPGDRALAKNIQYF.

The chain carries TRBV7-3 and TRBJ1-2, with 8 bases that match TRBD1. The germline V gene has CDR1 SGHTA and CDR2 FQGTGA. This CDR3 spans 17 amino acids. V was clipped by 5 bases and J by 2 bases; unmatched bases: 13. CDR3 sequence reads: CASSPLGGTGLNYGYTF. CDR3 DNA: TGTGCCAGCAGCCCCTTGGGGGGGACAGGCTTAAACTATGGCTACACCTTC.

The chain has TRBV10-2 and TRBJ1-1; D possibly corresponds to TRBD1 (5 bases). The CDR3 loop spans 15 amino acids. Germline loops: CDR1 WSHSY, CDR2 SAAADI. The V and J ends lost 2 bases and 4 bases respectively, with 14 bases between them. The CDR3 loop reads CASSEVLGVTTEAFF. Here the CDR3 DNA reads TGCGCCAGCAGTGAGGTTTTAGGGGTCACCACTGAAGCTTTCTTT.